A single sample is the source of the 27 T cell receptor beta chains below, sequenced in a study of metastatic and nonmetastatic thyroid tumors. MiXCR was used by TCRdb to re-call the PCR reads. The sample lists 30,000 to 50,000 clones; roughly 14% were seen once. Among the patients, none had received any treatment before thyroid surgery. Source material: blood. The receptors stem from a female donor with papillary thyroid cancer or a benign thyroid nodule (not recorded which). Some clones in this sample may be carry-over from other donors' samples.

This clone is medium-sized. The CDR3 nucleotides read TGTGCCAGCAGGCAGACAGGGCGAGATTCACCCCTCCACTTT. This codes for CASRQTGRDSPLHF. V usage is TRBV28 and J usage is TRBJ1-6; 7 bases agree with TRBD1. Germline CDR1 and CDR2: MDHEN and SYDVKM. The CDR3 spans 14 residues. After removal of 6 bases from V and 8 bases from J, the junction contained 7 bases not matched to a gene.

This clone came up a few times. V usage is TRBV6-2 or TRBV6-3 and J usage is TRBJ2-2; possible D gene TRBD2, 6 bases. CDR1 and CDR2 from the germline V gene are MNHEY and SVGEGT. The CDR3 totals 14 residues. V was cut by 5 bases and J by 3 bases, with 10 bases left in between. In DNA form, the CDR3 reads TGTGCCAGCAGTGAGGGACTGGACACCGGGGAGCTGTTTTTT. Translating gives CASSEGLDTGELFF.

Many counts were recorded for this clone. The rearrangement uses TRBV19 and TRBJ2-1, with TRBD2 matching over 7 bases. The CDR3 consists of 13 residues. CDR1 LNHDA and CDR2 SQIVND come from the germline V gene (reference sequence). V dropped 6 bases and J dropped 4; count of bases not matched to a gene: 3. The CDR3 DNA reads TGTGCCAGTAGATCGGGAGGATACAATGAGCAGTTCTTC. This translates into CASRSGGYNEQFF. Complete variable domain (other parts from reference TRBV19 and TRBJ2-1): DGGITQSPKYLFRKEGQNVTLSCEQNLNHDAMYWYRQDPGQGLRLIYYSQIVNDFQKGDIAEGYSVSREKKESFPLTVTSAQKNPTAFYLCASRSGGYNEQFFGPGTRLTVL.

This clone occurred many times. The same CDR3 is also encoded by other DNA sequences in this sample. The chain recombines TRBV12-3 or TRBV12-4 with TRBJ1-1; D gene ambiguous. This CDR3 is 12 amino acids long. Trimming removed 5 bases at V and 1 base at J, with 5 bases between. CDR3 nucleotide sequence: TGTGCCAGCAGTCGCCCGAACACTGAAGCTTTCTTT. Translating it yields CASSRPNTEAFF.

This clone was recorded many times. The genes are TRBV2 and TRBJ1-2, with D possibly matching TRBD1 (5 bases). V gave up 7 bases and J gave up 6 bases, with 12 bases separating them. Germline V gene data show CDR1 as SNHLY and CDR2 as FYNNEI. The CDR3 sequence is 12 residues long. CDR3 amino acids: CASKPGRDGYTF. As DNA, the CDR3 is TGTGCCAGCAAGCCAGGGCGCGATGGCTACACCTTC.

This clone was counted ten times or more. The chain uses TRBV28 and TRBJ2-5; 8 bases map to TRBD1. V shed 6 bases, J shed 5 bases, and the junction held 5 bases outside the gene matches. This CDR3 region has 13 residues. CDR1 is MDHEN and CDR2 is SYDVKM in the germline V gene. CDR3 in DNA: TGTGCCAGCAGCTCTGACAGGGGCGAGACCCAGTACTTC. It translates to CASSSDRGETQYF.

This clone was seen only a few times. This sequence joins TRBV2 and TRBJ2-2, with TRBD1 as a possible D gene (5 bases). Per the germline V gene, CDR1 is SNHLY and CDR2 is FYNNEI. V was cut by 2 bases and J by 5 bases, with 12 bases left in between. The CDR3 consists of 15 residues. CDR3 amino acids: CASSEFRAETGELFF. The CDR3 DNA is TGTGCCAGCAGTGAATTCAGGGCCGAAACCGGGGAGCTGTTTTTT.

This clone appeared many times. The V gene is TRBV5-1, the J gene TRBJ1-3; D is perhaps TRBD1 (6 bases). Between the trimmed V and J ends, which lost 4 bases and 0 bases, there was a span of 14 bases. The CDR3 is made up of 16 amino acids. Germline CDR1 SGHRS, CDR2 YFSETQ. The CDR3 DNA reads TGCGCCAGCAGCACACTGGGACAAACCTCTGGAAACACCATATATTTT. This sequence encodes CASSTLGQTSGNTIYF.

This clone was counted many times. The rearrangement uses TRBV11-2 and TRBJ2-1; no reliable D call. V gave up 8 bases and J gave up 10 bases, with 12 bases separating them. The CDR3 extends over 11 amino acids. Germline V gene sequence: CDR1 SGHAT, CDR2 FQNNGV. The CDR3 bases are TGTGCCAGCCTAAGGAGTGGCGAGCAGTTCTTC. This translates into CASLRSGEQFF.

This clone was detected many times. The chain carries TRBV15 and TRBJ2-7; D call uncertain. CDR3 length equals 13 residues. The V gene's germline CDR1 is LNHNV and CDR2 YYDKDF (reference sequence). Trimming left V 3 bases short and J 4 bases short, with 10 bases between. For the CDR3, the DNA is TGTGCCACCAGCAGCGGACCTACATACGAGCAGTACTTC. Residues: CATSSGPTYEQYF.

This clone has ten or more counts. The DNA for the CDR3 is TGTGCCAGCAGCTCTGGAGTCGGGGGCGGCGGGTTCACGGCTGTTTCGGAGACCCAGTACTTC. It encodes CASSSGVGGGGFTAVSETQYF. The rearrangement uses TRBV7-2 and TRBJ2-5, with D perhaps given as TRBD1 or TRBD2 (6 bases each). V lost 4 bases and J 5 bases, leaving 35 bases between the germline ends. The CDR3 length is 21 residues. Germline V gene lookup returns CDR1 SGHTA and CDR2 FQGNSA.

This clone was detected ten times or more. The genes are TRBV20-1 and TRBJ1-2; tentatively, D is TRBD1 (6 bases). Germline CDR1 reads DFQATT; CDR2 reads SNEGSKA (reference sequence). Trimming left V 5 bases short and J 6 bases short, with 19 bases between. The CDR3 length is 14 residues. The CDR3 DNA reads TGCAGTGCTCCCCAGACAGGCACCCTGGATGGCTACACCTTC. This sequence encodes CSAPQTGTLDGYTF.

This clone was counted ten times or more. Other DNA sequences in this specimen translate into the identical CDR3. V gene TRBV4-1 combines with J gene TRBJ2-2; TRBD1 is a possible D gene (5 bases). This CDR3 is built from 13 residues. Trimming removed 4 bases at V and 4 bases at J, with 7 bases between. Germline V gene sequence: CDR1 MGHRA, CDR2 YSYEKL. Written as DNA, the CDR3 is TGCGCCAGCAGCCCAGGGCGCACCGGGGAGCTGTTTTTT. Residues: CASSPGRTGELFF.

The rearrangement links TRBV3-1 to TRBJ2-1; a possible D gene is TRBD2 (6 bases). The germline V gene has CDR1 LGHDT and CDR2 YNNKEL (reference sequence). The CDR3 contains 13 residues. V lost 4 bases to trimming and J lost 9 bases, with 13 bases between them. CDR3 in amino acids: CASSRRLVAEQFF. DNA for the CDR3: TGTGCCAGCAGCCGCAGACTAGTGGCTGAGCAGTTCTTC.

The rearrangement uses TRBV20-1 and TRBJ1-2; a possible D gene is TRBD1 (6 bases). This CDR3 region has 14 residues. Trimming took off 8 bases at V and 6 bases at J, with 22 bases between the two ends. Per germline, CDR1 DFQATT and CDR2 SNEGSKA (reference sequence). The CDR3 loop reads CSTAQTGTLDGYTF. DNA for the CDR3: TGCAGTACTGCCCAGACAGGCACCCTGGATGGCTACACCTTC.

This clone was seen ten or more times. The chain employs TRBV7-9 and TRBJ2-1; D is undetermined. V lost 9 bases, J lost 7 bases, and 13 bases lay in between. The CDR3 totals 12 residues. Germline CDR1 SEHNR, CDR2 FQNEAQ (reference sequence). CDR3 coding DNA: TGTGCCAGTCAGCGCGGTGATAATGAGCAGTTCTTC. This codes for CASQRGDNEQFF.

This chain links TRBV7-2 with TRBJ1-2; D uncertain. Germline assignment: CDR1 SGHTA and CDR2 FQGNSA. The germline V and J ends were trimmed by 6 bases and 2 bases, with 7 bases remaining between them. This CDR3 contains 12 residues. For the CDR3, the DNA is TGTGCCAGCAGTACGGGAAACTATGGCTACACCTTC. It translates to CASSTGNYGYTF.

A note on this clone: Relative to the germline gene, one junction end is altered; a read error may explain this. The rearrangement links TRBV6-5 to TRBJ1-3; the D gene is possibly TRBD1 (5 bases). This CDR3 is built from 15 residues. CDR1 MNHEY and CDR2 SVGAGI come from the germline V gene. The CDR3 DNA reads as TGTGCCAACAGTTGGACATGGGGCCCCGTAAACACCATATATTTT. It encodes CANSWTWGPVNTIYF.

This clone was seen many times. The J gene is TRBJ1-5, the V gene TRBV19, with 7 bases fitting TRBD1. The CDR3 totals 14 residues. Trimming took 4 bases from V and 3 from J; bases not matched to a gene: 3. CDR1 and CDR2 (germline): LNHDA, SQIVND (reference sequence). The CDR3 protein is CASSTDRANQPQHF. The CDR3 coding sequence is TGTGCCAGTAGTACCGACAGGGCCAATCAGCCCCAGCATTTT.

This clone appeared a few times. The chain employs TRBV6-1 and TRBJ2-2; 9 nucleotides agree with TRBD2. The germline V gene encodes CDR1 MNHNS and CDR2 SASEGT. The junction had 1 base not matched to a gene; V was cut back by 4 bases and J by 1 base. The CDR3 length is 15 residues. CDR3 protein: CASSGLAENTGELFF. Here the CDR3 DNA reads TGTGCCAGCAGTGGACTAGCGGAGAACACCGGGGAGCTGTTTTTT.

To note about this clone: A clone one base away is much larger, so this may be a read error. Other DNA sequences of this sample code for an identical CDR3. CDR3 nucleotide sequence: TGCGCCAGCAGCCGCCAGGGCGGCCTGGATCAGCCCCAGCATTTT. It is translated as CASSRQGGLDQPQHF. The chain combines TRBV4-1 with TRBJ1-5; D may be TRBD1 (5 bases). This CDR3 comprises 15 residues. V was clipped by 4 bases and J by 5 bases, with 15 bases between them. CDR1 and CDR2 (germline): MGHRA, YSYEKL.

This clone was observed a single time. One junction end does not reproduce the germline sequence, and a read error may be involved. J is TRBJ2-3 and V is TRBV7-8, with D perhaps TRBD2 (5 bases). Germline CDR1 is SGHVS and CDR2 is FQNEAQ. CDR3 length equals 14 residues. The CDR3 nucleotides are TGTGCCAGCAGTTTAGCGCACAGCACAGATACGCAGTATTTT. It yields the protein CASSLAHSTDTQYF.

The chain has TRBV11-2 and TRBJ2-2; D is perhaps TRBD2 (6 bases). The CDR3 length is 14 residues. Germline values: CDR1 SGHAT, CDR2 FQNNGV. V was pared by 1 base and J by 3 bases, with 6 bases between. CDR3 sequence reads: CASSLAGDTGELFF. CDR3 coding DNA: TGTGCCAGCAGCTTAGCGGGGGACACCGGGGAGCTGTTTTTT.

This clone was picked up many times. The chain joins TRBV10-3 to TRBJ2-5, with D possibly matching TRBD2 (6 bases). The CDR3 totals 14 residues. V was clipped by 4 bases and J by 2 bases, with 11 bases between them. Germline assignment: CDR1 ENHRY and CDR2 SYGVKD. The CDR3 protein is CAISGREGQETQYF. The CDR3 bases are TGTGCCATCAGTGGGAGGGAAGGACAAGAGACCCAGTACTTC.

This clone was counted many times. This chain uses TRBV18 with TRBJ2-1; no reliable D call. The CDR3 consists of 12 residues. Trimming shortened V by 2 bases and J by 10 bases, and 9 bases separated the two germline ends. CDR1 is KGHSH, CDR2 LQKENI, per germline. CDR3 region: CASSPRALEQFF. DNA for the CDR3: TGTGCCAGCTCACCAAGAGCGCTCGAGCAGTTCTTC.

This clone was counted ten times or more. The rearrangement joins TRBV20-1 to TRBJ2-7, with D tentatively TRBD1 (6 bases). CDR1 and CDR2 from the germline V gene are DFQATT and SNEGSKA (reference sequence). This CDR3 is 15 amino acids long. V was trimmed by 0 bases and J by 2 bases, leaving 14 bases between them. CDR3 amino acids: CSARDPQGHTYEQYF. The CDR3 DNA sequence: TGCAGTGCTAGAGATCCCCAGGGACACACCTACGAGCAGTACTTC.

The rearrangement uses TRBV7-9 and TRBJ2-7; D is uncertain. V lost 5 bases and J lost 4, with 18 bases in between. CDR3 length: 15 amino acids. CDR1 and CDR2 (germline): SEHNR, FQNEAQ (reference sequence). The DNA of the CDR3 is TGTGCCAGCAGCCCCGGCCCAGGATTGGGGTACGAGCAGTACTTC. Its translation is CASSPGPGLGYEQYF. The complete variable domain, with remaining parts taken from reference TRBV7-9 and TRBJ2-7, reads DTGVSQNPRHKITKRGQNVTFRCDPISEHNRLYWYRQTLGQGPEFLTYFQNEAQLEKSRLLSDRFSAERPKGSFSTLEIQRTEQGDSAMYLCASSPGPGLGYEQYFGPGTRLTVT.